This T cell receptor beta chain stems from a study of immune cell composition in non-small cell lung cancer. Study-wide findings and caveats: Tumour-associated clones >0.5% occurred in under 40% of adenocarcinomas, roughly 75% of squamous.

This clone is deemed large. The target antigen is unknown. Profiling relied on immunoSEQ multiplex PCR, and the TCRdb table lists in-frame clones only, not all of them. The data contain some 3,900 clones, less than 80% of them singletons. This CDR3 spans 15 amino acids. Between the trimmed V and J ends, which lost 1 base and 4 bases, there was a span of 13 bases. Germline CDR1 MNHEY, CDR2 SMNVEV (reference sequence). The TCR sequence derives from a human donor with non-small cell lung cancer. The V call is TRBV27, the J call TRBJ1-2, with D possibly matching TRBD1 (5 bases). Sequencing input: lung tumor tissue. In DNA form, the CDR3 reads TGTGCCAGCAGTTTATGGGGCAGTTCCCTCTATGGCTACACCTTC. Translated, it gives CASSLWGSSLYGYTF.